Listed below are T cell receptor beta chains from one sample, sequenced in a study of T cell repertoires in cytomegalovirus infection. TCRdb redid the calling of the reads with MiXCR, one entry per CDR3 protein. The repertoire includes about 140,000 distinct CDR3 sequences, under 8% of them detected once, and more than 15% sits in the top ten. Specimen: PBMCs. Receptor source: a human donor in good health (CMV status not recorded). Some clones in this sample may be carry-over from other donors' samples. CDR3s include the opening cysteine and the closing phenylalanine or tryptophan. D genes are given only for firm matches. Clone size is shown for a subset of rows, as once, few, many or a class of expanded clone.

clone_size: .
j_call: TRBJ2-7
d_call: TRBD1
v_call: TRBV20-1
cdr3_nt: TGCAGTGCCGGTTTCCCGGGGACAGGGTTTTACGAGCAGTACTTC
cdr3_aa: CSAGFPGTGFYEQYF

clone_size: .
j_call: TRBJ2-1
d_call: TRBD2
v_call: TRBV6-6
cdr3_nt: TGTACCAGCGGGGAGCCGAGGGTCGTATCCAATGAGCAGTTCTTC
cdr3_aa: CTSGEPRVVSNEQFF

clone_size: few
j_call: TRBJ2-5
d_call: .
v_call: TRBV29-1
cdr3_nt: TGCAGCGTTGGTGGGGGGCGTTTTGGCGAGACCCAGTACTTC
cdr3_aa: CSVGGGRFGETQYF

clone_size: .
j_call: TRBJ1-4
d_call: .
v_call: TRBV7-8
cdr3_nt: TGTGCCAGCAGCTTAGGGCAGCCAAATGAAAAACTGTTTTTT
cdr3_aa: CASSLGQPNEKLFF

clone_size: many
j_call: TRBJ2-1
d_call: TRBD2
v_call: TRBV7-9
cdr3_nt: TGTGCCAGCAGCTGGCCGGGACTAGCGGGTCGAGAGCAGTTCTTC
cdr3_aa: CASSWPGLAGREQFF

clone_size: medium-sized
j_call: TRBJ2-3
d_call: TRBD2
v_call: TRBV7-2
cdr3_nt: TGTGCCAGCAGCACCGGGACTAAAGAGACAGATACGCAGTATTTT
cdr3_aa: CASSTGTKETDTQYF

clone_size: many
j_call: TRBJ1-2
d_call: .
v_call: TRBV7-2
cdr3_nt: TGTGCCAGCAGCTCACCTCGACAGGCTAACTATGGCTACACCTTC
cdr3_aa: CASSSPRQANYGYTF

clone_size: many
j_call: TRBJ2-5
d_call: .
v_call: TRBV5-8
cdr3_nt: TGTGCCAGCAGGGGGGACCACCAAGAGACCCAGTACTTC
cdr3_aa: CASRGDHQETQYF

clone_size: many
j_call: TRBJ2-7
d_call: .
v_call: TRBV12-3/TRBV12-4
cdr3_nt: TGTGCCAGCAGTCCTCAGGGTAGGATCTCCTACGAGCAGTACTTC
cdr3_aa: CASSPQGRISYEQYF

clone_size: few
j_call: TRBJ2-3
d_call: TRBD2
v_call: TRBV29-1
cdr3_nt: TGCAGCGTCGTCGCTAGCGGGGGGAGCACAGATACGCAGTATTTT
cdr3_aa: CSVVASGGSTDTQYF

clone_size: .
j_call: TRBJ1-2
d_call: .
v_call: TRBV7-9
cdr3_nt: TGTGCCAGCAGCTTAATAAGTGGTGGCTACACCTTC
cdr3_aa: CASSLISGGYTF

clone_size: few
j_call: TRBJ2-3
d_call: .
v_call: TRBV7-2
cdr3_nt: TGTGCCAGCAGCTTACGGCTATCGGGGGGCGATACGCAGTATTTT
cdr3_aa: CASSLRLSGGDTQYF

clone_size: many
j_call: TRBJ1-4
d_call: .
v_call: TRBV7-8
cdr3_nt: TGTGCCAGCAGCTCCGGTGGGGGGGCGGTTTCTAATGAAAAACTGTTTTTT
cdr3_aa: CASSSGGGAVSNEKLFF

clone_size: few
j_call: TRBJ2-7
d_call: .
v_call: TRBV27
cdr3_nt: TGTGCCAGTGGGCAGGGGCGATACGAGCAGTACTTC
cdr3_aa: CASGQGRYEQYF

clone_size: .
j_call: TRBJ2-1
d_call: .
v_call: TRBV6-6
cdr3_nt: TGTGCCAGCAGTTACCCATCCAATGAGCAGTTCTTC
cdr3_aa: CASSYPSNEQFF

clone_size: .
j_call: TRBJ2-6
d_call: .
v_call: TRBV30
cdr3_nt: TGTGCCTGGGTAGCTGCTGCTGGGGCCAACGTCCTGACTTTC
cdr3_aa: CAWVAAAGANVLTF

clone_size: few
j_call: TRBJ1-1
d_call: .
v_call: TRBV6-2/TRBV6-3
cdr3_nt: TGTGCCAGCAGTTACTCGTGGCAGGGAAACACTGAAGCTTTCTTT
cdr3_aa: CASSYSWQGNTEAFF

clone_size: many
j_call: TRBJ1-1
d_call: TRBD1
v_call: TRBV6-2/TRBV6-3
cdr3_nt: TGTGCCAGCAGTTACGCCGGGACAGGGGTGAACACTGAAGCTTTCTTT
cdr3_aa: CASSYAGTGVNTEAFF

clone_size: many
j_call: TRBJ2-3
d_call: .
v_call: TRBV2
cdr3_nt: TGTGCCAGCAGTGACGTGGGGGGCGAAAGAGATACGCAGTATTTT
cdr3_aa: CASSDVGGERDTQYF

clone_size: many
j_call: TRBJ2-3
d_call: TRBD2
v_call: TRBV19
cdr3_nt: TGTGCCAGTAGTACTCCACTAGCGGGGGGCACAGATACGCAGTATTTT
cdr3_aa: CASSTPLAGGTDTQYF

clone_size: many
j_call: TRBJ2-7
d_call: .
v_call: TRBV7-9
cdr3_nt: TGTGCCAGCAGCCGAACTGGGGCGAAAAACTACGAGCAGTACTTC
cdr3_aa: CASSRTGAKNYEQYF

clone_size: many
j_call: TRBJ2-3
d_call: TRBD1
v_call: TRBV7-2
cdr3_nt: TGTGCCAGCCAGGGGACAGGCAGCTCAGATACGCAGTATTTT
cdr3_aa: CASQGTGSSDTQYF

clone_size: few
j_call: TRBJ2-2
d_call: .
v_call: TRBV27
cdr3_nt: TGTGCCAGCAGTTTGTCACCCCGCGCGGGGGCTTACGGGGAGCTGTTTTTT
cdr3_aa: CASSLSPRAGAYGELFF

clone_size: many
j_call: TRBJ2-3
d_call: .
v_call: TRBV14
cdr3_nt: TGTGCCAGCAGCCGACGAGACAGCGGTGCGCAGTATTTT
cdr3_aa: CASSRRDSGAQYF

clone_size: many
j_call: TRBJ1-6
d_call: .
v_call: TRBV7-2
cdr3_nt: TGTGCCAGCAGCTTAGGGGGGGCATTGTACACACCCCTCCACTTT
cdr3_aa: CASSLGGALYTPLHF

clone_size: many
j_call: TRBJ1-1
d_call: TRBD1
v_call: TRBV7-3
cdr3_nt: TGTGCCAGCAGCTTAACCTCAGGACAGGGCGAAGCTTTCTTT
cdr3_aa: CASSLTSGQGEAFF

clone_size: many
j_call: TRBJ1-4
d_call: TRBD1
v_call: TRBV7-9
cdr3_nt: TGTGCCAGCAGCACCACCAGACAGGGGGCCTGGAATGAAAAACTGTTTTTT
cdr3_aa: CASSTTRQGAWNEKLFF

clone_size: many
j_call: TRBJ2-5
d_call: .
v_call: TRBV7-9
cdr3_nt: TGTGCCAGCAGCTTAGGGATGGATCAAGAGACCCAGTACTTC
cdr3_aa: CASSLGMDQETQYF

clone_size: many
j_call: TRBJ2-2
d_call: .
v_call: TRBV5-1
cdr3_nt: TGCGCCAGCAAGCTTTCCGGGGACAACACCGGGGAGCTGTTTTTT
cdr3_aa: CASKLSGDNTGELFF

clone_size: once
j_call: TRBJ1-2
d_call: .
v_call: TRBV20-1
cdr3_nt: TGCAATGTTTCTTTGGGAGGCTATGGCTACACCTTC
cdr3_aa: CNVSLGGYGYTF

clone_size: .
j_call: TRBJ1-1
d_call: .
v_call: TRBV29-1
cdr3_nt: TGCAGCGTTGAGTTACAGCTGAACACTGAAGCTTTCTTT
cdr3_aa: CSVELQLNTEAFF

clone_size: many
j_call: TRBJ2-3
d_call: .
v_call: TRBV5-1
cdr3_nt: TGCGCCAGCAGCGGAGAAAGCGGAGACGGAGATACGCAGTATTTT
cdr3_aa: CASSGESGDGDTQYF

clone_size: many
j_call: TRBJ2-3
d_call: .
v_call: TRBV28
cdr3_nt: TGTGCCACCACCCTAGGGGGTCGCAGTATTAATACGCAGTATTTT
cdr3_aa: CATTLGGRSINTQYF

clone_size: .
j_call: TRBJ1-5
d_call: .
v_call: TRBV29-1
cdr3_nt: TGCAGCGTTGCAGGGAGCAATCAGCCCCAGCATTTT
cdr3_aa: CSVAGSNQPQHF

clone_size: many
j_call: TRBJ1-1
d_call: .
v_call: TRBV7-2
cdr3_nt: TGTGCCAGCAACAAGATGAGGGGAGCTGAAGCTTTCTTT
cdr3_aa: CASNKMRGAEAFF

clone_size: many
j_call: TRBJ2-5
d_call: .
v_call: TRBV7-8
cdr3_nt: TGTGCCAGCAGCTCTAGCAGGGTCTGGGAAAACAAAGAGACCCAGTACTTC
cdr3_aa: CASSSSRVWENKETQYF

clone_size: .
j_call: TRBJ2-2
d_call: .
v_call: TRBV2
cdr3_nt: TGTGCCAGCAGTGAAGCGGACACCGGGGAGCTGTTTTTT
cdr3_aa: CASSEADTGELFF

clone_size: many
j_call: TRBJ1-5
d_call: .
v_call: TRBV12-3/TRBV12-4
cdr3_nt: TGTGCCAGCAGTTTAGGGGCCCAAAATCAGCCCCAGCATTTT
cdr3_aa: CASSLGAQNQPQHF

clone_size: many
j_call: TRBJ1-1
d_call: .
v_call: TRBV11-1
cdr3_nt: TGTGCCAGCAGCTTAGCTTGGCAGGGCCTCACTGAAGCTTTCTTT
cdr3_aa: CASSLAWQGLTEAFF

clone_size: many
j_call: TRBJ1-4
d_call: .
v_call: TRBV7-2
cdr3_nt: TGTGCCAGCAGCTTAGAATTTCGGCAGGGAAAACTGTTTTTT
cdr3_aa: CASSLEFRQGKLFF

clone_size: many
j_call: TRBJ1-5
d_call: TRBD1
v_call: TRBV28
cdr3_nt: TGTGCCAGCAGTCCCCGGACAGGGGAACATCAGCCCCAGCATTTT
cdr3_aa: CASSPRTGEHQPQHF

clone_size: many
j_call: TRBJ2-3
d_call: .
v_call: TRBV7-2
cdr3_nt: TGTGCCAGCAGCTTAGAGAGCTTAATGGCTCCAGATACGCAGTATTTT
cdr3_aa: CASSLESLMAPDTQYF

clone_size: .
j_call: TRBJ2-1
d_call: .
v_call: TRBV20-1
cdr3_nt: TGCAGTGCTAAGTGGTCGGGGAGCGGCAATGAGCAGTTCTTC
cdr3_aa: CSAKWSGSGNEQFF

clone_size: many
j_call: TRBJ2-5
d_call: TRBD2
v_call: TRBV18
cdr3_nt: TGTGCCAGCTCACCAAGGGCGGTAGCGGGGGCCGGCGGAGAGACCCAGTACTTC
cdr3_aa: CASSPRAVAGAGGETQYF

clone_size: many
j_call: TRBJ2-1
d_call: TRBD2
v_call: TRBV7-3
cdr3_nt: TGTGCCAGCAGCTTAAACGGGGGGGCCTACAATGAGCAGTTCTTC
cdr3_aa: CASSLNGGAYNEQFF

clone_size: .
j_call: TRBJ2-4
d_call: TRBD1
v_call: TRBV7-9
cdr3_nt: TGTGCCAGCAGCCCCGATTCTCGGGACAGGGATGCCAAAAACATTCAGTACTTC
cdr3_aa: CASSPDSRDRDAKNIQYF

clone_size: many
j_call: TRBJ1-2
d_call: .
v_call: TRBV20-1
cdr3_nt: TGCAGTGCTAGAGATTCCGGGTCGGCCCAGGCGGGGGGCTACACCTTC
cdr3_aa: CSARDSGSAQAGGYTF

clone_size: many
j_call: TRBJ2-7
d_call: .
v_call: TRBV7-2
cdr3_nt: TGTGCCAGCAGCCCGCGAGGGGGGATATCCTACGAGCAGTACTTC
cdr3_aa: CASSPRGGISYEQYF

clone_size: many
j_call: TRBJ1-5
d_call: TRBD1
v_call: TRBV7-2
cdr3_nt: TGTGCCAGCAGCTTAGGGACAGGGGTCTCGGGGCCCCAGCATTTT
cdr3_aa: CASSLGTGVSGPQHF

clone_size: many
j_call: TRBJ1-1
d_call: TRBD1
v_call: TRBV28
cdr3_nt: TGTGCCAGCAGACTTGGCCCAAAGGACAGGGTTGAAGCTTTCTTT
cdr3_aa: CASRLGPKDRVEAFF

clone_size: many
j_call: TRBJ2-1
d_call: .
v_call: TRBV7-2
cdr3_nt: TGTGCCAGCAGCTTATCAAGCTTTGAGCAGTTCTTC
cdr3_aa: CASSLSSFEQFF

clone_size: .
j_call: TRBJ1-2
d_call: .
v_call: TRBV28
cdr3_nt: TGTGCCAGCAGTGGGCAAACACGAACCCACTATGGCTACACCTTC
cdr3_aa: CASSGQTRTHYGYTF

clone_size: many
j_call: TRBJ2-3
d_call: .
v_call: TRBV7-8
cdr3_nt: TGTGCCAGCAGCTTAGATGCCCACACAGATACGCAGTATTTT
cdr3_aa: CASSLDAHTDTQYF

clone_size: many
j_call: TRBJ2-3
d_call: .
v_call: TRBV7-2
cdr3_nt: TGTGCCAGCAGCCCGGTTCGTAGCACAGATACGCAGTATTTT
cdr3_aa: CASSPVRSTDTQYF

clone_size: medium-sized
j_call: TRBJ1-2
d_call: .
v_call: TRBV7-2
cdr3_nt: TGTGCCAGCAGCCCTTCCCCCAAGAACTATGGCTACACCTTC
cdr3_aa: CASSPSPKNYGYTF

clone_size: many
j_call: TRBJ1-1
d_call: TRBD1
v_call: TRBV7-2
cdr3_nt: TGTGCCAGCAGCTTAGCTGGGGACAGGGGCACTGAAGCTTTCTTT
cdr3_aa: CASSLAGDRGTEAFF